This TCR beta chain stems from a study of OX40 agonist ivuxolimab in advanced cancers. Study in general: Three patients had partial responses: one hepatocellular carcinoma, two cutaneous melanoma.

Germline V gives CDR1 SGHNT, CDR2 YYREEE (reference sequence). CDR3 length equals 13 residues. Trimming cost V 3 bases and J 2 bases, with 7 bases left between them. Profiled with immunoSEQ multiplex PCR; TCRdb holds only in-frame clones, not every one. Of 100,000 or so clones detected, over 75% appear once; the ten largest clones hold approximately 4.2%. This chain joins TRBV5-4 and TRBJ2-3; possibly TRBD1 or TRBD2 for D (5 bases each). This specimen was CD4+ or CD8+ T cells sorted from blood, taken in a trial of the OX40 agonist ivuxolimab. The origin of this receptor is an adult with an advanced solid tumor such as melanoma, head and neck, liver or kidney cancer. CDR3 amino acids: CASSSGPTDTQYF. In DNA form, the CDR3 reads TGTGCCAGCAGCTCGGGACCCACAGATACGCAGTATTTT.